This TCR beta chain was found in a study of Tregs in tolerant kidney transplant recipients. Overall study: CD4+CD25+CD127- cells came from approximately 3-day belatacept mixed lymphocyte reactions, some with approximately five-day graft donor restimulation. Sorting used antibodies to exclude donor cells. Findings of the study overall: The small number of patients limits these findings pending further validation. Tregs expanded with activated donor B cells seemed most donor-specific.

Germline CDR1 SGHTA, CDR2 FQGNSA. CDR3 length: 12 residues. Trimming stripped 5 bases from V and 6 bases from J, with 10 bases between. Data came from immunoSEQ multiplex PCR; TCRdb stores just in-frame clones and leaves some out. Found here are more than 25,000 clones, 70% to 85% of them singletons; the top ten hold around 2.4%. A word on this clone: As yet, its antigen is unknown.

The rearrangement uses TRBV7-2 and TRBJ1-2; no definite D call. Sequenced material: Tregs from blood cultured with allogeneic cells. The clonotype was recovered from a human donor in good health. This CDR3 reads CASSPRAHGYTF. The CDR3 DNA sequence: TGTGCCAGCAGCCCAAGGGCACATGGCTACACCTTC.